This T cell receptor beta chain was recorded in a study of CD8+CD57+ T cells in acquired aplastic anemia. Whole-study context: Quantities of DNA derived from sorted CD4+ and CD8+ cells averaged around 3 ug.

V lost 0 bases, J lost 4 bases, and 22 bases lay in between. In germline, CDR1 is SGHAT, CDR2 FQNNGV. The CDR3 is 18 residues long. This clonotype was detected many times. Genomic DNA was employed as the template in profiling TCR beta VDJ and CDR3. From the reads, TCRdb called clonotypes with MiXCR, one entry per CDR3 protein. The sample has 200,000 to 250,000 distinct CDR3 sequences, 30% to 40% seen once. The sequence derives from a human donor in good health, serving as a control. Sequencing used sorted CD4+, CD8+, or CD8+CD57+ T cells (not recorded which) from PBMCs. The V gene is TRBV11-2, the J gene TRBJ2-7; D is uncertain. CDR3 nucleotides: TGTGCCAGCAGCTTAGAGGGGTTAATCTCAACCCTTCCTTACGAGCAGTACTTC. It is translated as CASSLEGLISTLPYEQYF.